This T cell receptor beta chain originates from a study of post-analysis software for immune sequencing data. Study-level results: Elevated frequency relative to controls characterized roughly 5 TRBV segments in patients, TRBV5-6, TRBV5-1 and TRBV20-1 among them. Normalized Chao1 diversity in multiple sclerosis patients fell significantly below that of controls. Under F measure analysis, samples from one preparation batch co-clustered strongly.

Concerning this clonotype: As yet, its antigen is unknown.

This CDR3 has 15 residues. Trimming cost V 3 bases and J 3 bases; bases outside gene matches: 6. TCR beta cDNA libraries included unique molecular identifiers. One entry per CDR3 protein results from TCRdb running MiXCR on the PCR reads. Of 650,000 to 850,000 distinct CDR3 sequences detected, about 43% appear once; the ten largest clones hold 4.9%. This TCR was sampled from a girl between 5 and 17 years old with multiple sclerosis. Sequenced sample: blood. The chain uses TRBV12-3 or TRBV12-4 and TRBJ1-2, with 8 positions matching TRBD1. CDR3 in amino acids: CASSLNRGSDYGYTF. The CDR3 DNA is TGTGCCAGCAGTTTGAACAGGGGGTCAGACTATGGCTACACCTTC.